The source of this T cell receptor (beta chain) is a study of neurological immune-mediated disorders. CDR1 DFQATT and CDR2 SNEGSKA come from the germline V gene (reference sequence). This CDR3 contains 13 residues. V lost 4 bases, J lost 5 bases, and 4 bases stayed unmatched. This clonotype was recorded at least ten times. Its antigen is unidentified. Synthesis of cDNA was accomplished via 5'RACE employing 10-nucleotide random UMIs. Every sequencing run generated over 180 million TCR-beta sequences from 15-18 subjects. One entry per CDR3 protein results from TCRdb running MiXCR on the 5' RACE reads. The sample lists 25,000 to 35,000 distinct CDR3 sequences, under 6.5% seen once, with around 2% in the top ten. Each sorted-subset library came from 1 million CD4+ or CD8+ T cells. Study observations and caveats: The highest TCR clonal expansion occurred in HTLV-1-associated myelopathy; multiple sclerosis fell below healthy controls.

The genes are TRBV20-1 and TRBJ2-2; 7 bases line up with TRBD1. This TCR was sampled from a woman between 45 and 60 years old in good health. Material for sequencing was CD4+ T cells from blood. In DNA form, the CDR3 reads TGCAGTGCTACTCGACAGGGAACCGGGGAGCTGTTTTTT. It specifies CSATRQGTGELFF.